The 24 T cell receptor beta chains in this list originate from one sample, sequenced in a study of T-cell memory formation after mild COVID-19. MiXCR, applied by TCRdb to the 5' RACE reads, yields one record per CDR3 protein. The profile covers roughly 250,000 distinct CDR3 sequences, with roughly a sixth appearing a single time and roughly a fifth taken by the ten largest. The sequenced material came from PBMCs or a T cell subset sorted from them (not recorded which). Receptors were obtained from a man between 18 and 35 years old who had mild COVID-19 (a few samples of this study predate the infection). Cell type and time point are not known.

In this sample, this clonotype turned up many times. V is TRBV7-2 and J is TRBJ2-7; TRBD1 agrees at 9 bases. Germline V gene data show CDR1 as SGHTA and CDR2 as FQGNSA. Trimming cost V 4 bases and J 7 bases; bases outside gene matches: 5. The CDR3 is made up of 13 amino acids. This CDR3 is CASSSGTGWEQYF. CDR3 nucleotides: TGTGCCAGCAGCTCTGGGACAGGGTGGGAGCAGTACTTC.

The chain is built from TRBV6-2 or TRBV6-3 and TRBJ2-1; 9 bases map to TRBD2. The V and J ends lost 7 bases and 4 bases, in that order; junction bases with no gene match: 8. Germline V gene lookup returns CDR1 MNHEY and CDR2 SVGEGT. There are 15 residues in the CDR3. Written as DNA, the CDR3 is TGTGCCAGCAAGCCGCTAGCGGGGTTATACAATGAGCAGTTCTTC. Its translation is CASKPLAGLYNEQFF.

The V and J genes are TRBV18 and TRBJ1-1; possible D gene TRBD1, 5 bases. The germline V gene encodes CDR1 KGHSH and CDR2 LQKENI. CDR3 length equals 15 residues. The ends were cut back, 0 bases at V and 3 bases at J, with 11 bases in the middle. The CDR3 region is CASSPPSLGDTEAFF. Written as DNA, the CDR3 is TGTGCCAGCTCACCACCGTCCTTGGGGGACACTGAAGCTTTCTTT. The full variable domain, its missing parts supplied by reference TRBV18 and TRBJ1-1, is NAGVMQNPRHLVRRRGQEARLRCSPMKGHSHVYWYRQLPEEGLKFMVYLQKENIIDESGMPKERFSAEFPKEGPSILRIQQVVRGDSAAYFCASSPPSLGDTEAFFGQGTRLTVV.

The chain employs TRBV6-2 or TRBV6-3 and TRBJ2-1; 9 bases are shared with TRBD2. V shed 2 bases and J 4 bases; nucleotides not matched to a gene: 6. Germline values: CDR1 MNHEY, CDR2 SVGEGT. There are 16 residues in the CDR3. The CDR3 coding sequence is TGTGCCAGCAGTTACCCAGCGGGGGGCTCATACAATGAGCAGTTCTTC. This sequence encodes CASSYPAGGSYNEQFF.

This rearrangement joins TRBV5-1 to TRBJ2-7; 7 bases are shared with TRBD2. V lost 0 bases and J lost 0; bases outside the gene matches: 9. Germline V gene lookup returns CDR1 SGHRS and CDR2 YFSETQ. The CDR3 is made up of 17 amino acids. As DNA, the CDR3 is TGCGCCAGCAGCTTGGTATCTGCAGCGGGGTTCTCCTACGAGCAGTACTTC. Protein product: CASSLVSAAGFSYEQYF.

The chain joins TRBV6-2 or TRBV6-3 to TRBJ1-2; 8 bases agree with TRBD1. This CDR3 region has 15 residues. V shed 4 bases and J 4 bases; nucleotides not matched to a gene: 8. Germline-derived CDR1 and CDR2 are MNHEY and SVGEGT. CDR3 amino acids: CASSWGQAPIYGYTF. The CDR3 DNA is TGTGCCAGCAGTTGGGGACAGGCGCCGATCTATGGCTACACCTTC.

Only a few counts were recorded for this clonotype. The chain combines TRBV27 with TRBJ2-5; the D call may be TRBD1 or TRBD2 (5 bases each). V dropped 3 bases and J dropped 9 bases, with 14 bases sitting between them. Germline CDR1 and CDR2: MNHEY and SMNVEV (reference sequence). This CDR3 comprises 13 residues. CDR3 coding DNA: TGTGCCAGCAGTTTTCGGGGAAGAGGGGCCCAGTACTTC. Translating gives CASSFRGRGAQYF.

This clonotype was seen at least ten times. This rearrangement joins TRBV7-2 to TRBJ2-5; maybe TRBD2 (7 bases). V lost 5 bases and J lost 2, with 18 bases in between. The germline V gene has CDR1 SGHTA and CDR2 FQGNSA. The CDR3 contains 16 residues. For the CDR3, the DNA is TGTGCCAGCAGCCCCCCGGGGGGCGGGGGACAAGAGACCCAGTACTTC. Residues: CASSPPGGGGQETQYF.

V gene TRBV7-8 combines with J gene TRBJ2-5, with D perhaps TRBD1 or TRBD2 (6 bases each). CDR3 length equals 15 residues. Germline CDR1 and CDR2: SGHVS and FQNEAQ. V gave up 1 base and J gave up 4 bases, with 13 bases separating them. The CDR3 coding sequence is TGTGCCAGCAGCTTAGGGGGGGCGCGAAGAGAGACCCAGTACTTC. Its translation: CASSLGGARRETQYF.

The chain has TRBV7-9 and TRBJ1-1; 8 nucleotides align to TRBD1. The CDR3 is 14 residues long. Germline assignment: CDR1 SEHNR and CDR2 FQNEAQ (reference sequence). The J segment lost 3 bases and the V segment lost 5 bases, leaving 5 bases of the junction unmatched. This chain's CDR3 is CASSLMTGDTEAFF. The CDR3, as DNA: TGTGCCAGCAGCCTGATGACAGGGGACACTGAAGCTTTCTTT.

The chain links TRBV6-5 to TRBJ2-1; D might be TRBD2 (5 bases). Germline V gives CDR1 MNHEY, CDR2 SVGAGI. Trimming left V 0 bases short and J 0 bases short, with 9 bases between. The CDR3 runs 16 residues. CDR3 region: CASSYSSGGSYNEQFF. The DNA for the CDR3 is TGTGCCAGCAGTTACTCGAGCGGTGGCTCCTACAATGAGCAGTTCTTC.

This rearrangement joins TRBV9 to TRBJ2-3; 8 bases are a match to TRBD1. The V segment lost 1 base and the J segment 4 bases; nucleotides outside the gene matches: 5. The CDR3 consists of 15 residues. CDR1 SGDLS and CDR2 YYNGEE come from the germline V gene. Written as DNA, the CDR3 is TGTGCCAGCAGCGTACAGGACAGGGACGCAGATACGCAGTATTTT. Its protein is CASSVQDRDADTQYF.

Only a few counts were recorded for this clonotype. V usage is TRBV7-9 and J usage is TRBJ2-5; unclear D gene. This CDR3 is built from 13 residues. The germline V and J ends were trimmed by 5 bases and 3 bases, with 10 bases remaining between them. Germline values: CDR1 SEHNR, CDR2 FQNEAQ (reference sequence). For the CDR3, the DNA is TGTGCCAGCAGCCTGTCCCTTGAAGAGACCCAGTACTTC. It is translated as CASSLSLEETQYF.

This chain joins TRBV5-5 and TRBJ2-7; 7 bases fit TRBD2. The CDR3 extends over 13 amino acids. Per the germline V gene, CDR1 is SGHKS and CDR2 is YYEKEE (reference sequence). V lost 6 bases, J lost 6 bases, and 9 bases stayed unmatched. The CDR3 sequence: CASNDAGVGEQYF. The CDR3 bases are TGTGCCAGCAATGACGCGGGGGTTGGCGAGCAGTACTTC.

V and J are TRBV9 and TRBJ1-1, with unresolved D. CDR1 is SGDLS, CDR2 YYNGEE, per germline. V dropped 4 bases and J dropped 6 bases, with 19 bases sitting between them. The CDR3 covers 15 residues. The CDR3 reads CASSPRVGTEAEAFF. The CDR3 DNA reads TGTGCCAGCAGCCCCCGAGTAGGCACAGAGGCTGAAGCTTTCTTT. Looking up the rest from reference TRBV9 and TRBJ1-1 gives the full variable domain: DSGVTQTPKHLITATGQRVTLRCSPRSGDLSVYWYQQSLDQGLQFLIQYYNGEERAKGNILERFSAQQFPDLHSELNLSSLELGDSALYFCASSPRVGTEAEAFFGQGTRLTVV.

The chain is built from TRBV29-1 and TRBJ2-3; the D is unclear. CDR1 and CDR2 (germline): SQVTM, ANQGSEA. V lost 6 bases to trimming and J lost 6 bases, with 10 bases between them. This CDR3 is built from 11 residues. The CDR3 region is CSVTGGDTQYF. The CDR3 coding sequence is TGCAGCGTGACGGGTGGGGATACGCAGTATTTT.

The chain is built from TRBV29-1 and TRBJ1-2, with 7 bases that match TRBD1. CDR3 length: 13 residues. In germline, CDR1 is SQVTM, CDR2 ANQGSEA. Losses at the gene ends were 3 bases for V and 2 bases for J; bases not matched to a gene: 3. In DNA, the CDR3 is TGCAGCGTTGATCCGACAGGGAACTATGGCTACACCTTC. Amino acid sequence: CSVDPTGNYGYTF.

This clonotype was counted a few times. The J gene is TRBJ1-4, the V gene TRBV5-8; no reliable D call. This CDR3 is 16 amino acids long. V gave up 4 bases and J gave up 8 bases, with 21 bases separating them. The germline CDR1 and CDR2 sequences are SGHTS and YDEGEE. The CDR3 nucleotides are TGTGCCAGCAGCCTGGGTTCGGCAGGCTTAAACGAAAAACTGTTTTTT. The encoded protein is CASSLGSAGLNEKLFF.

This clonotype has more than one count but fewer than ten. CDR3 loop: CASRRTAGTYEQYV. CDR3 DNA sequence: TGTGCCAGCAGAAGGACAGCCGGAACCTACGAGCAGTACGTC. The J gene is TRBJ2-7, the V gene TRBV6-5, with D tentatively TRBD1 (6 bases). V gave up 6 bases and J gave up 2 bases, with 14 bases separating them. Looked up from germline, CDR1 is MNHEY and CDR2 is SVGAGI. This CDR3 has 14 residues.

The rearrangement uses TRBV28 and TRBJ2-1; D tentatively fits TRBD1 or TRBD2 (5 bases each). V was cut by 6 bases and J by 10 bases, with 10 bases left in between. Germline CDR1 is MDHEN and CDR2 is SYDVKM. The CDR3 has 11 amino acids. The CDR3 DNA follows: TGTGCCAGCAGCGAGCGGACAGAGCAGTTCTTC. Translating it yields CASSERTEQFF.

This clonotype showed up just a few times. The chain couples TRBV4-3 to TRBJ2-5; a possible D gene is TRBD1 (6 bases). The CDR3 consists of 15 residues. Germline lookup yields CDR1 LGHNA and CDR2 YSLEER. The V end lost 3 bases, the J end lost 5 bases, and 16 bases lay between the germline ends. CDR3 in amino acids: CASSHRYRDGETQYF. The CDR3, as DNA: TGCGCCAGCAGCCACCGATACAGGGATGGGGAGACCCAGTACTTC.

This chain connects TRBV7-6 to TRBJ2-1; 10 bases agree with TRBD2. With V trimmed by 5 bases and J by 3 bases, 7 bases remained unmatched. The CDR3 sequence is 16 residues long. Germline V lookup: CDR1 SGHVS, CDR2 FNYEAQ. The CDR3 here is CASSLQAGGIYNEQFF. The CDR3 DNA is TGTGCCAGCAGCCTTCAAGCGGGGGGGATCTACAATGAGCAGTTCTTC. The variable domain in full, with the rest retrieved from reference TRBV7-6 and TRBJ2-1, is GAGVSQSPRYKVTKRGQDVALRCDPISGHVSLYWYRQALGQGPEFLTYFNYEAQQDKSGLPNDRFSAERPEGSISTLTIQRTEQRDSAMYRCASSLQAGGIYNEQFFGPGTRLTVL.

The chain employs TRBV11-2 and TRBJ1-2, with D hard to call. CDR1 is SGHAT and CDR2 is FQNNGV in the germline V gene. This CDR3 spans 12 amino acids. The ends were cut back, 1 base at V and 10 bases at J, with 10 bases in the middle. The CDR3 here is CASSLGLGFYTF. CDR3 DNA sequence: TGTGCCAGCAGCTTAGGGTTAGGATTCTACACCTTC.

This rearrangement joins TRBV6-5 to TRBJ2-5; TRBD2 matches at 9 bases. Germline trimming cut 5 bases from V and 3 bases from J; bases unmatched to any gene: 4. The germline CDR1 and CDR2 sequences are MNHEY and SVGAGI. CDR3 length: 14 amino acids. For the CDR3, the DNA is TGTGCCAGCAGTCGACTAGCGGTCAAAGAGACCCAGTACTTC. Translation gives CASSRLAVKETQYF.